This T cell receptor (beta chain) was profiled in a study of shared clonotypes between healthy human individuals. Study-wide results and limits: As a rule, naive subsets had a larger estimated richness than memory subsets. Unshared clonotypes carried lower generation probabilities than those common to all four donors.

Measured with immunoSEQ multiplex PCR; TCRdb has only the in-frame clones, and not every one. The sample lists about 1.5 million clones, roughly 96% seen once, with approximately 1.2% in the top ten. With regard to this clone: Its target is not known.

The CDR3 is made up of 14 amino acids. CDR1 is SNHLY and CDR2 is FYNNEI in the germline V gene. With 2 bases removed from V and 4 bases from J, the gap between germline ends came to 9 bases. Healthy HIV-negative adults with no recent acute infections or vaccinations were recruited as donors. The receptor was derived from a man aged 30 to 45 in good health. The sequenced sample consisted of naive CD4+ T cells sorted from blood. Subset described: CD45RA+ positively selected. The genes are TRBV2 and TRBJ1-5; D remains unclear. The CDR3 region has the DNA TGTGCCAGCAGTGAACGGCTAGAGAATCAGCCCCAGCATTTT. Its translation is CASSERLENQPQHF.